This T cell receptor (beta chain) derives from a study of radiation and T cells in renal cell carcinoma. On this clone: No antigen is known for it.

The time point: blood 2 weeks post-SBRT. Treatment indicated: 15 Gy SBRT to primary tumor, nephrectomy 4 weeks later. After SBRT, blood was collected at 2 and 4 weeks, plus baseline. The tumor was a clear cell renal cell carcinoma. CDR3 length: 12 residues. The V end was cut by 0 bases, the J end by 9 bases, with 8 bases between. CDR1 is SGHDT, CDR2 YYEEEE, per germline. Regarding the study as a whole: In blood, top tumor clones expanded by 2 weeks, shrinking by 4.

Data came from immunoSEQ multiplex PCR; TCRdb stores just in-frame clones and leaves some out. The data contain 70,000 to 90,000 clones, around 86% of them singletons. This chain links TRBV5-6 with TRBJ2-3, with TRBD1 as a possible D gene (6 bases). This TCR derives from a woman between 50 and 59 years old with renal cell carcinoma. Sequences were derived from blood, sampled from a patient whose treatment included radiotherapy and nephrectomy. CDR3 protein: CASSLAQGTQYF. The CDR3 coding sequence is TGTGCCAGCAGCTTGGCCCAGGGGACGCAGTATTTT.